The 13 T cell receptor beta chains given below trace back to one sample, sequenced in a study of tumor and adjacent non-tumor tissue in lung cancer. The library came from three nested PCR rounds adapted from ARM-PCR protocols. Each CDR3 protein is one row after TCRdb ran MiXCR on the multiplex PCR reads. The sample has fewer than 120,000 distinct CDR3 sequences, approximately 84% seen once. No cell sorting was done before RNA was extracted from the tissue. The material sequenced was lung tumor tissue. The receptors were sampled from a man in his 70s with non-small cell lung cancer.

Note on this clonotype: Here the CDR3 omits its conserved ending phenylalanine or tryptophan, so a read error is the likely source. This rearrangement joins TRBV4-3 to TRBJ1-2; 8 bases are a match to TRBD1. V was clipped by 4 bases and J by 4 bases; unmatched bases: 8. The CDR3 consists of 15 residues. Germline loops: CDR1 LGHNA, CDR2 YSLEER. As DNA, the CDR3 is TGCGCCAGCAGCCGAGAGGCGGACAGGGTCTATGGCTACACCATC. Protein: CASSREADRVYGYTI.

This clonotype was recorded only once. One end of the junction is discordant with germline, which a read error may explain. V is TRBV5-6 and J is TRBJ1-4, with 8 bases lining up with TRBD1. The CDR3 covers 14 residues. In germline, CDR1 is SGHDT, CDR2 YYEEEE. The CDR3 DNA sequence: TGTGCCAGCAGCCGGGACAGGAGATTCGAAAAACTGCTTTTT. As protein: CASSRDRRFEKLLF.

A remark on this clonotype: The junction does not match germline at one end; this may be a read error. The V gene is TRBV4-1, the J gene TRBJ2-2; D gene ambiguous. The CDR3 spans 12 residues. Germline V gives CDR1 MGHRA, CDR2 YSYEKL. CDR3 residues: CAISDFYGELFF. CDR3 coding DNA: TGCGCCATCAGCGACTTTTATGGGGAGCTGTTTTTT.

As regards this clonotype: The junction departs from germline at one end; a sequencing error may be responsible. The CDR3 region has the DNA TGTGCCAGCAGCCCCGGGACAGGGGGTTTTCGTGGGGCCAATGTCCTGACTTTC. Protein product: CASSPGTGGFRGANVLTF. The rearrangement joins TRBV11-2 to TRBJ2-6, with 11 bases matching TRBD1. This CDR3 has 18 residues. The germline V gene encodes CDR1 SGHAT and CDR2 FQNNGV.

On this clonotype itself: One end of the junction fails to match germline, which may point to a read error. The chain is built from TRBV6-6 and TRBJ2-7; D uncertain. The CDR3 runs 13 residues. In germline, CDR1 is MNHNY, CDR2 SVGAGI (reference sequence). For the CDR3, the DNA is TGTGCCAGCAGTCACTCATGGGGATACGAGCAGTACTTC. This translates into CASSHSWGYEQYF.

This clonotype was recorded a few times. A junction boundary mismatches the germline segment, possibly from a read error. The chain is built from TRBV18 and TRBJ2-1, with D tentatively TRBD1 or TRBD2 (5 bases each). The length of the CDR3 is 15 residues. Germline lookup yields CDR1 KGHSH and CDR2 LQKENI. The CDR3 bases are TGTGCCAACTCACCGGGACCAAGCTCCTACAATGAGCAGTTCTTC. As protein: CANSPGPSSYNEQFF.

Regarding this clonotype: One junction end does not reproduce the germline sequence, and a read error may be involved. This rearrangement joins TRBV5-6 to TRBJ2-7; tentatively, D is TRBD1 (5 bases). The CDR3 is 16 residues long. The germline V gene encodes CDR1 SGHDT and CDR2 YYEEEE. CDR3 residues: CVSSSNKGNFRYEQYF. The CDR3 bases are TGTGTCAGCAGCTCTAACAAGGGGAACTTTAGGTACGAGCAGTACTTC.

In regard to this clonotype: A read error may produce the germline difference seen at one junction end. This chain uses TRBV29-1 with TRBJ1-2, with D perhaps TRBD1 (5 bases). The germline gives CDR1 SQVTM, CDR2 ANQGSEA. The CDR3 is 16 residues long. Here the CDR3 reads CSAFPYLGPDNYDYTF. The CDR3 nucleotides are TGTAGCGCTTTCCCCTACCTGGGACCAGATAACTATGACTACACCTTC.

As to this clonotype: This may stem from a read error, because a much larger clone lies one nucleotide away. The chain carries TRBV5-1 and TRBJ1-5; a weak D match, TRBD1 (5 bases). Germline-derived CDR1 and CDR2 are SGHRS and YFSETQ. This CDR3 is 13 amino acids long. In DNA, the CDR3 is TGCGCCAACAGCCACGGGCGGGGGCAGCCCCAGCATTTT. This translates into CANSHGRGQPQHF.

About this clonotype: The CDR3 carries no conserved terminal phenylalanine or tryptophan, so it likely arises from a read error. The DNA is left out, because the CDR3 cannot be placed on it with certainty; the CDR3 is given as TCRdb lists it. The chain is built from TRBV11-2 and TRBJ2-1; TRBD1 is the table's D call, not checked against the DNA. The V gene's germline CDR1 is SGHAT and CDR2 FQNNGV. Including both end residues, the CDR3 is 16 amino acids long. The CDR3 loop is CTSSSVGTGDINEQFS.

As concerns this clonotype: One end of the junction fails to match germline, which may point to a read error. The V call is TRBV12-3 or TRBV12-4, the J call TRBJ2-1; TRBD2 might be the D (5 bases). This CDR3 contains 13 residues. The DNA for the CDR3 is TGTGTCAGCACCATGCGGGTTGGCAACGAGCAGTTCTTC. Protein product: CVSTMRVGNEQFF.

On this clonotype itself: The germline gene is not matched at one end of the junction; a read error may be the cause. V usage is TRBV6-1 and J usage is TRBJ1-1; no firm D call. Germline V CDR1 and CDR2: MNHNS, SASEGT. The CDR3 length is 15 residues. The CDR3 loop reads CANSDSQVLNTGAFF. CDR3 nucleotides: TGTGCCAACAGTGATTCGCAGGTGCTGAACACTGGAGCTTTCTTT.

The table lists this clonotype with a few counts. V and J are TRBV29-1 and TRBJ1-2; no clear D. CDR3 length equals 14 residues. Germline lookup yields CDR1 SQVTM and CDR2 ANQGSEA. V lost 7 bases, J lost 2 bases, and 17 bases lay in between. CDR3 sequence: CSDQTPSSNYGYTF. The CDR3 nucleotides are TGCAGCGATCAAACCCCGTCAAGCAACTATGGCTACACCTTC.